The 8 T cell receptor beta chains below come from one sample, sequenced in a study of shared clonotypes between healthy human individuals. Naive CD8 cells comprised CD45RO-negative, CCR7-positively selected cells, excluding terminally differentiated effector memory CD45RA+ cells. Sequenced by immunoSEQ multiplex PCR; TCRdb stores in-frame clones only, minus some. The sample has about 2.2 million clones; over 85% are singletons. Sequencing was done on a sample of naive CD8+ T cells from PBMCs. Receptor source: a man between 18 and 29 years old in good health. Some clones in this sample may be carry-over from other donors' samples.

This chain joins TRBV15 and TRBJ2-7; no definite D call. Germline CDR1 reads LNHNV; CDR2 reads YYDKDF (reference sequence). This CDR3 has 13 amino acids. Trimming removed 1 base from V and 2 bases from J, with 6 bases in between. The CDR3 sequence is CATSRVGTYEQYF. The DNA for the CDR3 is TGTGCCACCAGCAGAGTGGGGACCTACGAGCAGTACTTC.

DNA for the CDR3: TGCGCCAGCAGCCCAGGGGTAGCGGGAAAGGTGGACACCGGGGAGCTGTTTTTT. This encodes CASSPGVAGKVDTGELFF. This chain joins TRBV10-1 and TRBJ2-2; 8 nucleotides line up with TRBD2. With V trimmed by 6 bases and J by 3 bases, 15 bases remained unmatched. The germline V gene has CDR1 WNHNN and CDR2 SYGVQD (reference sequence). CDR3 length: 18 residues.

This clone has only one observation. The chain carries TRBV7-9 and TRBJ2-1, with 9 bases matching TRBD2. Germline CDR1 reads SEHNR; CDR2 reads FQNEAQ (reference sequence). Unmatched junction bases numbered 10, after V lost 5 bases and J lost 8 bases. The CDR3 runs to 15 residues. The CDR3 DNA sequence: TGTGCCAGCAGCCCCGGGGTAGCGGGAGCGTATGAGCAGTTCTTC. Translating gives CASSPGVAGAYEQFF.

The CDR3 loop reads CASSPTYSLNTEAFF. In DNA, the CDR3 is TGTGCCAGCAGCCCGACTTATTCTCTGAACACTGAAGCTTTCTTT. The rearrangement links TRBV27 to TRBJ1-1; unclear D gene. The V gene lost 6 bases and the J gene lost 0 bases, with 14 bases spanning the gap. The CDR3 runs to 15 residues. Germline assignment: CDR1 MNHEY and CDR2 SMNVEV (reference sequence).

The J gene is TRBJ2-1, the V gene TRBV27, with TRBD2 matching over 14 bases. J was trimmed by 5 bases and V by 4 bases; bases with no gene match: 4. Germline CDR1 and CDR2: MNHEY and SMNVEV (reference sequence). The CDR3 has 16 residues. The CDR3 DNA sequence: TGTGCCAGCAGTTCCCGGACTAGCGGGAGGCACAATGAGCAGTTCTTC. This sequence encodes CASSSRTSGRHNEQFF.

This chain joins TRBV11-2 and TRBJ2-7, with D possibly being TRBD1 (5 bases). This CDR3 has 14 residues. The germline V gene encodes CDR1 SGHAT and CDR2 FQNNGV. The ends were cut back, 3 bases at V and 0 bases at J, with 9 bases in the middle. CDR3: CASSFQGSSYEQYF. The CDR3 nucleotides are TGTGCCAGCAGCTTCCAGGGAAGCTCCTACGAGCAGTACTTC.

This clone was recorded once. The chain is built from TRBV19 and TRBJ2-7, with TRBD2 matching over 10 bases. CDR1 is LNHDA and CDR2 is SQIVND in the germline V gene (reference sequence). V was clipped by 2 bases and J by 2 bases; unmatched bases: 9. The CDR3 loop spans 17 amino acids. CDR3 DNA: TGTGCCAGTAGTATACAAATCGGACTAGCGGCACCCTACGAGCAGTACTTC. Encoded protein: CASSIQIGLAAPYEQYF.

This chain uses TRBV28 with TRBJ1-5, with 7 positions matching TRBD1. Germline loops: CDR1 MDHEN, CDR2 SYDVKM. The trim removed 4 bases at V and 2 bases at J, leaving 8 bases unmatched. The CDR3 is 16 residues long. CDR3 nucleotides: TGTGCCAGCAGTTCTTATACAGGGGAGGGCAATCAGCCCCAGCATTTT. Translated, it gives CASSSYTGEGNQPQHF.